This T cell receptor beta chain was captured in a study of T cells after yellow fever vaccination. General study points: Most primary-vaccination clones reappeared after the booster (approximately 96% CD4, around 88% CD8).

This clonotype has more than one count but fewer than ten. Antigen unknown. The 5'RACE template-switching step produced TCR cDNA and added a universal primer site and UMIs. TCRdb recomputed calls from the 5' RACE reads with MiXCR, one row per CDR3 protein. This sample has approximately 250,000 distinct CDR3 sequences, with around 4.9% found just once. Source: CD4+ T cells sorted from PBMCs, taken on the day of the yellow fever booster vaccination. This clonotype was obtained from a man younger than 35 who received the YFV17D yellow fever vaccine.

As DNA, the CDR3 is TGTGCCAGTCAGATCATGGCAGGGGGCCGTCAGCCCCAGCATTTT. Its protein product is CASQIMAGGRQPQHF. J is TRBJ1-5 and V is TRBV19; 8 bases map to TRBD1. CDR1 and CDR2 from the germline V gene are LNHDA and SQIVND (reference sequence). CDR3 size: 15 residues. Trimming removed 8 bases from V and 6 bases from J; junction bases left unmatched: 12.